This entry lists 2 T cell receptor beta chains sequenced from one sample in a study of early T cells in non-severe SARS-CoV-2 infection. TCRdb reprocessed the 5' RACE reads with MiXCR, giving one entry per CDR3 protein. The sample holds tens of thousands of distinct CDR3 sequences, roughly 5.5% seen once. Material for sequencing was whole blood. The origin of the receptors is an adult who was a healthcare worker with PCR-confirmed SARS-CoV-2 infection or an uninfected control (not recorded which).

This clonotype was observed a few times. V usage is TRBV7-2 and J usage is TRBJ1-4; D unresolved. Germline lookup yields CDR1 SGHTA and CDR2 FQGNSA. This CDR3 is built from 13 residues. Between the trimmed V and J ends, which lost 5 bases and 6 bases, there was a span of 10 bases. Here the CDR3 reads CASSPVLDEKLFF. CDR3 DNA: TGTGCCAGCAGCCCCGTGTTGGATGAAAAACTGTTTTTT.

V and J are TRBV7-6 and TRBJ1-2; tentatively, D is TRBD1 (5 bases). The V end was cut by 5 bases, the J end by 6 bases, with 13 bases between. CDR3 length: 13 amino acids. In germline, CDR1 is SGHVS, CDR2 FNYEAQ. CDR3 bases: TGTGCCAGCAGCGCTGGGGGGTTCAATGGCTACACCTTC. Its protein product is CASSAGGFNGYTF.